The T cell receptor beta chain described here comes from a study of beta chain features in type 1 diabetes. Points from the study as a whole: Type 1 diabetes patients had moderately but significantly shorter TCRB CDR3s in all four CD4+ subsets.

Purity above 95% was achieved in all sorted populations. The CDR3 totals 13 residues. V was pared by 7 bases and J by 5 bases, with 17 bases between. Germline lookup yields CDR1 SQVTM and CDR2 ANQGSEA. As to this clone: Antigen specificity is unknown.

The study reverse transcribed the entire isolated RNA, so it sequenced expressed TCRB transcripts. Method: immunoSEQ multiplex PCR; TCRdb's copy keeps in-frame clones and lacks some. This sample carries tens of thousands of clones, about 52% of them seen once, and the ten largest clones take roughly 0.7%. Source material: central memory CD4+ T cells from blood. The chain recombines TRBV29-1 with TRBJ1-1; D perhaps matches TRBD1 (6 bases). This clonotype originated in a woman between 18 and 30 years old in good health. CDR3 protein: CSGSGRGGTEAFF. CDR3 DNA: TGCAGCGGGAGCGGTAGGGGGGGGACTGAAGCTTTCTTT.